Below, 10 T cell receptor beta chains from the same sample are listed, as sequenced in a study of control samples from healthy donors and cancer patients. Profiled with immunoSEQ multiplex PCR; TCRdb holds only in-frame clones, not every one. The data hold more than 95,000 clones, with roughly 92% observed a single time. Sequenced material: PBMCs. All receptors come from a man older than 75 with head and neck cancer.

The chain links TRBV4-1 to TRBJ2-7; no firm D call. The V end lost 1 base, the J end lost 2 bases, and 9 bases lay between the germline ends. The CDR3 covers 14 residues. CDR1 is MGHRA, CDR2 YSYEKL, per germline. The DNA of the CDR3 is TGCGCCAGCAGCCAAGGTCAACTTGCCTACGAGCAGTACTTC. This codes for CASSQGQLAYEQYF.

V and J are TRBV19 and TRBJ1-5; D call uncertain. Germline values: CDR1 LNHDA, CDR2 SQIVND (reference sequence). CDR3 length: 14 residues. The V gene lost 9 bases and the J gene lost 6 bases, with 18 bases spanning the gap. The CDR3 region is CASSPHGEGQPQHF. Written as DNA, the CDR3 is TGTGCCAGCAGCCCCCACGGGGAGGGTCAGCCCCAGCATTTT.

Only a few counts were recorded for this clone. The chain links TRBV5-1 to TRBJ1-5, with TRBD1 matching 10 bases. This CDR3 is built from 15 residues. V shed 1 base, J shed 5 bases, and the junction held 3 bases outside the gene matches. The V gene's germline CDR1 is SGHRS and CDR2 YFSETQ. The CDR3 loop is CASSLRTGGDQPQHF. CDR3 coding DNA: TGCGCCAGCAGCTTGAGGACAGGGGGAGATCAGCCCCAGCATTTT.

This clone was counted once. This chain links TRBV27 with TRBJ1-2; no firm D call. Germline V lookup: CDR1 MNHEY, CDR2 SMNVEV (reference sequence). The CDR3 is made up of 11 amino acids. V shed 8 bases and J shed 4 bases, with 8 bases lying between them. The CDR3 loop is CASGQFYGYTF. CDR3 DNA: TGTGCCAGCGGGCAGTTCTATGGCTACACCTTC.

The chain has TRBV4-3 and TRBJ1-4; D is possibly TRBD1 (6 bases). This CDR3 region has 16 residues. The V gene lost 0 bases and the J gene lost 5 bases, with 13 bases spanning the gap. Germline loops: CDR1 LGHNA, CDR2 YSLEER. DNA for the CDR3: TGCGCCAGCAGCCAAGATCCAAGGGGGGGGAATGAAAAACTGTTTTTT. Amino acid sequence: CASSQDPRGGNEKLFF.

The V call is TRBV12-5, the J call TRBJ2-1; 10 bases map to TRBD2. The V segment lost 5 bases and the J segment 1 base; nucleotides outside the gene matches: 8. The germline V gene encodes CDR1 LGHNT and CDR2 FRNRAP. There are 17 residues in the CDR3. The CDR3, as DNA: TGTGCTAGTGGTGAAACTAGCGGGGACTTTTCCTACAATGAGCAGTTCTTC. Translated, it gives CASGETSGDFSYNEQFF.

The CDR3 loop is CASSHWLEGGDYGYTF. CDR3 coding DNA: TGCGCCAGCAGCCATTGGCTGGAGGGAGGCGACTATGGCTACACCTTC. V is TRBV5-1 and J is TRBJ1-2; no definite D call. V was cut by 4 bases and J by 3 bases, with 19 bases left in between. The CDR3 contains 16 residues. Germline CDR1 and CDR2: SGHRS and YFSETQ.

A single count supports this clone. This chain connects TRBV5-1 to TRBJ1-4; D unresolved. CDR1 is SGHRS, CDR2 YFSETQ, per germline. The CDR3 sequence is 12 residues long. V shed 0 bases and J shed 8 bases, with 5 bases lying between them. CDR3 protein: CASSLAFEKLFF. The CDR3 nucleotides read TGCGCCAGCAGCTTGGCGTTCGAAAAACTGTTTTTT.

This clone has only one observation. The rearrangement uses TRBV27 and TRBJ2-3; the D call may be TRBD1 or TRBD2 (6 bases each). The V gene's germline CDR1 is MNHEY and CDR2 SMNVEV (reference sequence). Trimming pared 7 bases from V and 2 bases from J, leaving 19 bases between. CDR3 size: 16 residues. The CDR3 spells CASTKGGLTSTDTQYF. In nucleotides, the CDR3 is TGTGCCAGCACCAAGGGGGGACTCACCTCCACAGATACGCAGTATTTT.

The chain links TRBV5-1 to TRBJ1-2, with unresolved D. The CDR3 loop spans 15 amino acids. Germline CDR1 is SGHRS and CDR2 is YFSETQ. V was shortened by 2 bases and J by 2 bases, with 13 bases between the two germline ends. The CDR3 sequence: CASSLLPGDNYGYTF. The CDR3, as DNA: TGCGCCAGCAGCTTACTGCCGGGAGACAACTATGGCTACACCTTC. Based on the CDR3 plus reference TRBV5-1 and TRBJ1-2, the full variable domain is KAGVTQTPRYLIKTRGQQVTLSCSPISGHRSVSWYQQTPGQGLQFLFEYFSETQRNKGNFPGRFSGRQFSNSRSEMNVSTLELGDSALYLCASSLLPGDNYGYTFGSGTRLTVV.